This entry describes one TCR beta chain. Its matching antigen is unknown. This sample is part of a study of Ad26.COV2.S vaccination and SARS-CoV-2 variants. About the study: Among those in the COV1001 Ad26.COV2.S trial arm was the donor. Intramuscular Ad26.COV2.S doses were given once or twice, 56 days apart.

General study findings and limits: Measures of TCR breadth and depth may have fallen short of total T cell responses.

Profiled with immunoSEQ multiplex PCR; TCRdb holds only in-frame clones, not every one. The sample yields 400,000 to 450,000 clones, 92% seen once. J gave up 3 bases and V 1 base, and 14 bases lay outside the gene matches. The CDR3 has 17 residues. Germline values: CDR1 GTSNPN, CDR2 SVGIG (reference sequence). Treatment: about 20 received Ad26.COV2.S at low or high dose, single or two shots; 5 received placebo; per-sample allocation not given. It was on day 63 after the first vaccine or placebo injection that samples were taken. This sample comprised peripheral blood, obtained in a trial of Ad26.COV2.S vaccine versus placebo. This chain connects TRBV30 to TRBJ2-7; 8 nucleotides agree with TRBD1. The source is a person aged 18-65 years who received the Ad26.COV2.S COVID-19 vaccine or a placebo. CDR3 in amino acids: CAWSGQGAATEHYEQYF. CDR3 bases: TGTGCCTGGAGTGGGCAGGGGGCCGCTACCGAACACTACGAGCAGTACTTC. Together with reference TRBV30 and TRBJ2-7, the CDR3 gives the full variable domain: SQTIHQWPATLVQPVGSPLSLECTVEGTSNPNLYWYRQAAGRGLQLLFYSVGIGQISSEVPQNLSASRPQDRQFILSSKKLLLSDSGFYLCAWSGQGAATEHYEQYFGPGTRLTVT.